This T cell receptor beta chain was identified during a study of T cells after yellow fever vaccination. CDR1 is SGDLS, CDR2 YYNGEE, per germline. The CDR3 is 17 residues long. The trim removed 1 base at V and 2 bases at J, leaving 10 bases unmatched. 5'RACE template switching added a universal primer site and UMIs to TCR cDNA. Each CDR3 protein is one row after TCRdb ran MiXCR on the 5' RACE reads. The table has about 300,000 distinct CDR3 sequences, under 9% seen once. This clonotype was counted only a few times. This sequence joins TRBV9 and TRBJ2-3, with TRBD2 matching 7 bases. Sequencing used CD4+ T cells sorted from PBMCs, obtained 5 days after the yellow fever booster vaccination. The receptor comes from a man in his late teens or twenties who received the YFV17D yellow fever vaccine. The CDR3 nucleotides are TGTGCCAGCAGCGTAAGACTTCAGCGGGGCAACACAGATACGCAGTATTTT. It is translated as CASSVRLQRGNTDTQYF.